This T cell receptor (beta chain) was sequenced during a study of blood T cell repertoires in COVID-19. Across the study: From the United States, Italy and Spain came samples of acute and convalescent COVID-19.

TCRdb keeps only in-frame clones here, not all; method: immunoSEQ multiplex PCR. Of roughly 240,000 clones listed, 86% are singletons. Specimen: peripheral blood. This TCR was sampled from a man between 18 and 35 years old with active or convalescent COVID-19.

This chain's CDR3 is CSASLGHGRSYNEQFF. Here the CDR3 DNA reads TGCAGTGCTAGTCTGGGTCATGGGCGCTCCTACAATGAGCAGTTCTTC. This chain joins TRBV20-1 and TRBJ2-1, with unresolved D. Germline CDR1 reads DFQATT; CDR2 reads SNEGSKA (reference sequence). CDR3 length: 16 residues. The germline V and J ends were trimmed by 3 bases and 0 bases, with 15 bases remaining between them.